This entry is about one TCR beta chain. Its antigen is unknown. This CDR3 contains 16 residues. CDR1 and CDR2 from the germline V gene are SGHRS and YFSETQ. The V gene lost 3 bases and the J gene lost 6 bases, with 21 bases spanning the gap. PCR was performed using 60 Vbeta and 13 Jbeta primers. Sequenced by immunoSEQ multiplex PCR; TCRdb stores in-frame clones only, minus some. In all, the sample yields approximately 70,000 clones. This entry belongs to a study of cytomegalovirus exposure and HLA in healthy donors. Findings and caveats of the study: Using a false discovery rate of 0.05, a later analysis showed that fewer than 20,000 TCR beta sequences were associated with HLA alleles. Reported performance of the classifier showed diagnosis of cytomegalovirus status with high specificity and sensitivity.

The TCR originated in a woman aged 40 to 50 in good health and CMV-seropositive. The chain recombines TRBV5-1 with TRBJ1-2, with a possible D match to TRBD1 (6 bases). Source material: PBMCs. CDR3 sequence (DNA): TGCGCCAGCAGCTCCGGGACACCAAGCCCAGCGGATGGCTACACCTTC. It specifies CASSSGTPSPADGYTF.